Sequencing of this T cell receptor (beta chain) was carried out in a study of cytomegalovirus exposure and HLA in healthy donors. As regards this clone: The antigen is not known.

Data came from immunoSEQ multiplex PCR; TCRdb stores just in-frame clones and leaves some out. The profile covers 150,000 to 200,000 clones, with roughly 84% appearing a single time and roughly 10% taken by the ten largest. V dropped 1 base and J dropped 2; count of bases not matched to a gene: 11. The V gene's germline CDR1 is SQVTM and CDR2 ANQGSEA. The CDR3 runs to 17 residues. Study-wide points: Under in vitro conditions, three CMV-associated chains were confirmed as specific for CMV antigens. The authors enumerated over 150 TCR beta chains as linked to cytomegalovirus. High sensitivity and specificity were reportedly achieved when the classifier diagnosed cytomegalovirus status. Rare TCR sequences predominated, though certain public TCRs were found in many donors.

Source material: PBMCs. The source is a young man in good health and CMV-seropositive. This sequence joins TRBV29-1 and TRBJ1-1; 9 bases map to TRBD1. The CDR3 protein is CSVEVKGQGFFNTEAFF. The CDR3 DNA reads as TGCAGCGTTGAAGTGAAGGGACAGGGTTTTTTTAACACTGAAGCTTTCTTT.